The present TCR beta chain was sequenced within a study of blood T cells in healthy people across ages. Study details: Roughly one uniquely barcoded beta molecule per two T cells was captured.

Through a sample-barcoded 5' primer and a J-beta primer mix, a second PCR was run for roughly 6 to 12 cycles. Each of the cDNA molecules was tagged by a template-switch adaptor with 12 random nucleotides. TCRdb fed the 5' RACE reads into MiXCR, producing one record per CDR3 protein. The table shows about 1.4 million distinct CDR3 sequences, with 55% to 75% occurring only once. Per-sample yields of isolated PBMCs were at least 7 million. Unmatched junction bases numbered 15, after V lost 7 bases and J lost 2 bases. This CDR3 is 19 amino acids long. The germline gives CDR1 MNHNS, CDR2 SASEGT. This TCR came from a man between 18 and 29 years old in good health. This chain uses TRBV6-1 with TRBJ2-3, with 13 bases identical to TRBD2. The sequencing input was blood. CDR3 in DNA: TGTGCCAGCAACCCAAGACTAGCGGGAGGCCAGGAAACCACAGATACGCAGTATTTT. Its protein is CASNPRLAGGQETTDTQYF.